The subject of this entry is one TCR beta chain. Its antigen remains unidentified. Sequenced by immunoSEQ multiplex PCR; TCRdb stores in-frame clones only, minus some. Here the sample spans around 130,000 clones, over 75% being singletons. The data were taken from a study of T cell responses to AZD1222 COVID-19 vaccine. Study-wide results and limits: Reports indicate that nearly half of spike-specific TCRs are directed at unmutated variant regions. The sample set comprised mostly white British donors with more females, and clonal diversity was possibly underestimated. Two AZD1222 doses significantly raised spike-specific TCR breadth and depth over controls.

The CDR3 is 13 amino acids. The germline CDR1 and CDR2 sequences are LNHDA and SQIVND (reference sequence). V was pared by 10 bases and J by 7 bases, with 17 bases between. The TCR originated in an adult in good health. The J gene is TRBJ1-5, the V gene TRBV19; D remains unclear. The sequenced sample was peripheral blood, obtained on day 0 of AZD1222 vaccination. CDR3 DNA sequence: TGTGCCACCCAAGAGGGCCTTGAGCAGCCCCAGCATTTT. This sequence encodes CATQEGLEQPQHF.